Each of the 21 T cell receptor beta chains below was sequenced from the same sample in a study of blood T cells in healthy people across ages. A second 7 to 11 cycle PCR used barcoded and J-beta primers. TCRdb called the 5' RACE reads again in MiXCR, with one record for every CDR3 protein. Among nearly 1 million distinct CDR3 sequences listed, 45% to 60% were seen once. The specimen was blood. The source is a woman in her sixties or seventies in good health.

J is TRBJ2-1 and V is TRBV3-1, with D unresolved. CDR3 size: 11 residues. Trimming cost V 1 base and J 9 bases, with 4 bases left between them. Germline CDR1 LGHDT, CDR2 YNNKEL (reference sequence). The CDR3 DNA sequence: TGTGCCAGCAGCCAAGTTAGTGAGCAGTTCTTC. This encodes CASSQVSEQFF.

This chain links TRBV6-2 or TRBV6-3 with TRBJ2-7; 7 nucleotides match TRBD2. J was trimmed by 4 bases and V by 1 base; bases with no gene match: 13. The CDR3 length is 17 residues. Germline CDR1 MNHEY, CDR2 SVGEGT. CDR3 coding DNA: TGTGCCAGCAGTTACTTGATTGTTGCGGGAGCAGGTTACGAGCAGTACTTC. Protein: CASSYLIVAGAGYEQYF.

Details on this clonotype: A much larger clone differs from this one at a single base, so this may be a read error. The genes are TRBV12-3 or TRBV12-4 and TRBJ2-5, with 8 bases lining up with TRBD2. This CDR3 region has 16 residues. The J segment lost 1 base and the V segment lost 4 bases, leaving 8 bases of the junction unmatched. DNA of the CDR3: TGTGCCAGCAGTTCTGCTAGCGGGTCCACCCAAGAGACCCAGTACTTC. Its translation is CASSSASGSTQETQYF.

Concerning this clonotype itself: Its ends do not fully match the called genes, so a read error is possible. The V call is TRBV29-1, the J call TRBJ1-2; the D gene is possibly TRBD1 (5 bases). The germline gives CDR1 SQVTM, CDR2 ANQGSEA. The CDR3 totals 14 residues. The DNA of the CDR3 is TGCAGCGTTGGGCTTGTGCCCACCGGGGGTGGCTGCACCTTC. Encoded protein: CSVGLVPTGGGCTF. Based on the CDR3 plus reference TRBV29-1 and TRBJ1-2, the full variable domain is SAVISQKPSRDICQRGTSLTIQCQVDSQVTMMFWYRQQPGQSLTLIATANQGSEATYESGFVIDKFPISRPNLTFSTLTVSNMSPEDSSIYLCSVGLVPTGGGCTFGSGTRLTVV.

V usage is TRBV7-2 and J usage is TRBJ1-5; TRBD1 might be the D (5 bases). The V and J ends lost 5 bases and 6 bases respectively, with 20 bases between them. The CDR3 covers 16 residues. The V gene's germline CDR1 is SGHTA and CDR2 FQGNSA. This chain's CDR3 is CASSTTGTTGSQPQHF. Here the CDR3 DNA reads TGTGCCAGCAGCACTACCGGGACGACTGGGTCTCAGCCCCAGCATTTT.

Regarding this clonotype: A read error is possible here, since a much larger clone lies one base away. The J gene is TRBJ2-7, the V gene TRBV29-1; maybe TRBD1 (6 bases). Trimming took 7 bases from V and 5 from J, leaving 18 bases between them. Per the germline V gene, CDR1 is SQVTM and CDR2 is ANQGSEA. The CDR3 consists of 13 residues. The CDR3 bases are TGCAGCGGCCAACAGGGATCTCTAGACGAGCAGTACTTC. This encodes CSGQQGSLDEQYF.

The chain has TRBV9 and TRBJ1-5; D not resolved. CDR3 length: 15 residues. Trimming cost V 3 bases and J 0 bases, with 10 bases left between them. Per the germline V gene, CDR1 is SGDLS and CDR2 is YYNGEE. The DNA of the CDR3 is TGTGCCAGCAGCGCAGCCGCTGATAGCAATCAGCCCCAGCATTTT. Its protein product is CASSAAADSNQPQHF.

This clonotype was observed a handful of times. Here the CDR3 DNA reads TGTGCCAGCTCACCTCCAGGGAGGAGTCGCACAGATACGCAGTATTTT. Protein sequence: CASSPPGRSRTDTQYF. The gene calls are TRBV18 and TRBJ2-3; the D gene is possibly TRBD2 (6 bases). V was pared by 3 bases and J by 1 base, with 14 bases between. Germline V gene sequence: CDR1 KGHSH, CDR2 LQKENI. The CDR3 has 16 residues.

This clonotype was detected only a few times. The CDR3 DNA reads as TGTGCCAGCAGTCACGGTACCAAACATCAGGGGATGAACACTGAAGCTTTCTTT. Its protein is CASSHGTKHQGMNTEAFF. This rearrangement joins TRBV6-5 to TRBJ1-1, with D perhaps TRBD1 (6 bases). Trimming left V 5 bases short and J 0 bases short, with 22 bases between. The CDR3 runs to 18 residues. Germline CDR1 and CDR2: MNHEY and SVGAGI.

This chain joins TRBV4-1 and TRBJ2-1; 9 positions agree with TRBD2. This CDR3 has 19 residues. Germline trimming cut 3 bases from V and 6 bases from J; bases unmatched to any gene: 18. Germline CDR1 and CDR2: MGHRA and YSYEKL. The CDR3 spells CASSQVGAGGPRISNEQFF. In DNA, the CDR3 is TGCGCCAGCAGCCAGGTTGGTGCGGGAGGGCCGCGTATCTCCAATGAGCAGTTCTTC.

This chain uses TRBV12-3 or TRBV12-4 with TRBJ2-1, with TRBD2 matching over 7 bases. V lost 2 bases and J lost 7; bases outside the gene matches: 8. The CDR3 contains 15 residues. The CDR3 coding sequence is TGTGCCAGCAGTTTAAAAGCGGGATCATGGAATGAGCAGTTCTTC. Its protein is CASSLKAGSWNEQFF.

The chain carries TRBV27 and TRBJ2-7; 8 positions match TRBD2. The CDR3 is 15 residues long. With V trimmed by 4 bases and J by 1 base, 6 bases remained unmatched. Germline values: CDR1 MNHEY, CDR2 SMNVEV (reference sequence). The CDR3 loop is CASSWAGGRSYEQYF. The CDR3 region has the DNA TGTGCCAGCAGTTGGGCGGGGGGAAGGTCCTACGAGCAGTACTTC.

The chain has TRBV12-3 or TRBV12-4 and TRBJ2-7, with D uncertain. The CDR3 runs 13 residues. V lost 4 bases and J lost 2, with 9 bases in between. CDR3 sequence: CASSYRRAYEQYF. The DNA of the CDR3 is TGTGCCAGCAGTTACCGCCGAGCCTACGAGCAGTACTTC.

This CDR3 reads CASSLGSAGGTMDEQYF. CDR3 coding DNA: TGCGCCAGCAGCTTGGGTTCTGCGGGAGGAACGATGGACGAGCAGTACTTC. The chain carries TRBV5-1 and TRBJ2-7; 8 nucleotides match TRBD2. Germline assignment: CDR1 SGHRS and CDR2 YFSETQ. The length of the CDR3 is 17 residues. The J segment lost 5 bases and the V segment lost 0 bases, leaving 13 bases of the junction unmatched.

The V call is TRBV29-1, the J call TRBJ2-2; D remains ambiguous. Germline loops: CDR1 SQVTM, CDR2 ANQGSEA. Deletions cut 4 bases from V and 9 bases from J, with 15 bases between. CDR3 length: 13 residues. CDR3 coding DNA: TGCAGCGTTGCTGGCCAATTAGATTGGGAGCTGTTTTTT. The encoded protein is CSVAGQLDWELFF.

The J gene is TRBJ2-4, the V gene TRBV24-1, with a weak D call TRBD2 (6 bases). The end of the DNA is better explained by TRBJ2-7, so the J call may be wrong. The V gene's germline CDR1 is KGHDR and CDR2 SFDVKD. The CDR3 runs to 15 residues. The CDR3 bases are TGTGCCACCAGTGAACGGGACTCGACACTCTACGAGCAGTACTTC. It yields the protein CATSERDSTLYEQYF.

The chain carries TRBV12-3 or TRBV12-4 and TRBJ2-7; 9 bases align to TRBD1. The V segment lost 7 bases and the J segment 5 bases; nucleotides outside the gene matches: 6. This CDR3 comprises 13 residues. The CDR3 DNA reads as TGTGCCAGCACCAGGGACAGGGTCGACGAGCAGTACTTC. It yields the protein CASTRDRVDEQYF.

This clonotype was detected a few times. V and J are TRBV4-1 and TRBJ2-3; D may be TRBD2 (5 bases). The CDR3 contains 18 residues. Trimming pared 4 bases from V and 5 bases from J, leaving 25 bases between. CDR1 and CDR2 (germline): MGHRA, YSYEKL. The CDR3, as DNA: TGCGCCAGCAGCCCCCTCCTTTTCCCCCAGTTGACTAAAGATACGCAGTATTTT. Translation: CASSPLLFPQLTKDTQYF.

The chain is built from TRBV6-6 and TRBJ2-3, with a weak D call TRBD2 (6 bases). Germline V lookup: CDR1 MNHNY, CDR2 SVGAGI (reference sequence). V gave up 2 bases and J gave up 4 bases, with 19 bases separating them. This CDR3 has 17 amino acids. The CDR3 protein is CASSYEWEVPRADTQYF. The DNA for the CDR3 is TGTGCCAGCAGTTACGAGTGGGAGGTCCCTCGAGCAGATACGCAGTATTTT.

The V call is TRBV7-9, the J call TRBJ1-6; no clear D gene. The germline V gene has CDR1 SEHNR and CDR2 FQNEAQ (reference sequence). The V end was cut by 2 bases, the J end by 7 bases, with 12 bases between. The CDR3 is 15 residues long. The CDR3 DNA is TGTGCCAGCAGCTTAACGTTATTTGGGAATTCACCCCTCCACTTT. This encodes CASSLTLFGNSPLHF.

V usage is TRBV11-2 and J usage is TRBJ2-7; 7 bases map to TRBD2. Trimming at V came to 1 base and at J to 5 bases, leaving 8 bases not matched to a gene. The CDR3 totals 15 residues. Germline CDR1 reads SGHAT; CDR2 reads FQNNGV. CDR3: CASSLARTSGHEQYF. CDR3 in DNA: TGTGCCAGCAGCTTAGCCCGGACTAGTGGACACGAGCAGTACTTC.